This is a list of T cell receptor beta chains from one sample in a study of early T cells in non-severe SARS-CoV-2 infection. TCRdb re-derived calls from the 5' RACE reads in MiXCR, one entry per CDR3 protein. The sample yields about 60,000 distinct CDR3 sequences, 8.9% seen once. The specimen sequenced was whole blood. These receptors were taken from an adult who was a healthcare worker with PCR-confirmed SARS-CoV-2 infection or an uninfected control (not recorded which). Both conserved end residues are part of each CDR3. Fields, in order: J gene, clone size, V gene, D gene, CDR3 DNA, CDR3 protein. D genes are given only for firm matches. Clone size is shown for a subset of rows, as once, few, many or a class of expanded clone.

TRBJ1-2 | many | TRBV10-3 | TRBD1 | TGTGCCATCAGGGATACTGCGACAGGGTATGATGGCTACACCTTC | CAIRDTATGYDGYTF
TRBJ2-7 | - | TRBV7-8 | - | TGTGCCAGCAGCTTAGGGGACGGTAGCGAGCAGTACTTC | CASSLGDGSEQYF
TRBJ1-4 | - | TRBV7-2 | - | TGTGCCAGCAGCTCCCTAGACCTGGACGGTGAAAAACTGTTTTTT | CASSSLDLDGEKLFF
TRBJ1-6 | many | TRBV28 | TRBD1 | TGTGCCAGCATTCCGGACAGGGGAGACTCACCCCTCCACTTT | CASIPDRGDSPLHF
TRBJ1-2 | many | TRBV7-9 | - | TGTGCCAGCAGCTTTCTCTCTAACTATGGCTACACCTTC | CASSFLSNYGYTF
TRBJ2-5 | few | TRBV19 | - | TGTGCCAGTAGTAAACAGGGGGGGCAAGAGACCCAGTACTTC | CASSKQGGQETQYF
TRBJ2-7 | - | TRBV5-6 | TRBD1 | TGTGCCAGCAGCCGTTACAACAGGGGATCCTACGAGCAGTACTTC | CASSRYNRGSYEQYF
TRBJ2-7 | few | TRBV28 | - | TGTGCCAGCAGTCAAGGGACATACCCGAGCTCCTACGAGCAGTACTTC | CASSQGTYPSSYEQYF
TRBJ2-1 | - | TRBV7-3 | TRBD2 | TGTGCCAGCAGCCCCTCTAGCGGGAGATACAATGAGCAGTTCTTC | CASSPSSGRYNEQFF
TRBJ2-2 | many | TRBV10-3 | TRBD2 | TGTGCCACTGGACTAGCGTCGAACACCGGGGAGCTGTTTTTT | CATGLASNTGELFF
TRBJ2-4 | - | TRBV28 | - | TGTGCCAGCAGTTTACAAGGAGTACTAGCCAAAAACATTCAGTACTTC | CASSLQGVLAKNIQYF